This TCR beta chain comes out of a study of vaccination and CD4 T cells after COVID-19. Study at large: Two doses of either BNT162b2 or mRNA-1273 vaccine were given to participants.

The V end was cut by 4 bases, the J end by 0 bases, with 13 bases between. Germline V gene lookup returns CDR1 SGHVS and CDR2 FQNEAQ. This CDR3 is built from 16 residues. Treatment here: approximately 11-day PBMC culture with coronavirus spike peptide pools or control peptides (ViraFEST assay). Ahead of the COVID-19 pandemic (2011-2018), the CD4+ T cells of the unexposed donor were collected. With the Oncomine TCR Beta short-read assay, DNA from cultured CD4+ T cells was sequenced. TCRdb itself ran the PCR reads through MiXCR, one entry per CDR3 protein. Altogether about 9,500 distinct CDR3 sequences are present, roughly 50% being singletons, with the ten largest covering around 24%. In regard to this clonotype: Its antigen is not identified.

The gene calls are TRBV7-8 and TRBJ2-1, with D unresolved. The specimen sequenced was CD4+ T cells from blood, cultured in vitro. The receptor was derived from a human donor in good health. CDR3: CASSSYRLGSYNEQFF. Here the CDR3 DNA reads TGTGCCAGCAGCTCCTATCGCCTGGGCTCCTACAATGAGCAGTTCTTC.